The clone carrying this T cell receptor (beta chain) occurred many times. Its matching antigen is unknown. Stability of Graves' hyperthyroidism was defined as absent ophthalmopathy progression within 18 months. These data belong to a study of T cells in Graves' hyperthyroidism and ophthalmopathy. General study results and limits: Among thyroid clonotypes expanded above 0.001, most also appeared in blood.

RNA transcripts gave rise to amplified TCR beta CDR3 regions. The HTBI primer set served for first-round RT-PCR of the TCR CDR3. TCRdb recomputed calls from the multiplex PCR reads with MiXCR, one row per CDR3 protein. The table records 700,000 or so distinct CDR3 sequences, about 15% of them present only once. CDR1 is DFQATT, CDR2 SNEGSKA, per germline (reference sequence). CDR3 size: 12 residues. Trimming took 7 bases from V and 2 from J, leaving 10 bases between them. The sequence came from a young man with Graves' hyperthyroidism. The sample was blood. V and J are TRBV20-1 and TRBJ2-3; D is possibly TRBD1 or TRBD2 (5 bases each). As DNA, the CDR3 is TGCAGTGTATCGGGGCCCACAGATACGCAGTATTTT. Its translation: CSVSGPTDTQYF.